The 7 T cell receptor beta chains below all came from one sample that was sequenced in a study of OX40 agonist ivuxolimab in advanced cancers. Clones were sequenced by immunoSEQ multiplex PCR, and TCRdb holds only the in-frame ones, with some missing. Altogether more than 55,000 clones are present, approximately 90% being singletons, with the ten largest covering approximately 1.1%. This specimen was CD4+ or CD8+ T cells sorted from blood, taken in a trial of the OX40 agonist ivuxolimab. The receptors were gathered from an adult with an advanced solid tumor such as melanoma, head and neck, liver or kidney cancer.

This chain's CDR3 is CASSSPQGQEPHEQYF. As DNA, the CDR3 is TGTGCCAGCAGTTCCCCTCAGGGACAGGAACCCCACGAGCAGTACTTC. This rearrangement joins TRBV6-6 to TRBJ2-7; 8 bases fit TRBD1. V shed 4 bases and J 5 bases; nucleotides not matched to a gene: 13. This CDR3 comprises 16 residues. The V gene's germline CDR1 is MNHNY and CDR2 SVGAGI (reference sequence).

CDR3 nucleotides: TGCGCCAGCAGCTTTAAGACCAGGGACACTGAAGCTTTCTTT. This encodes CASSFKTRDTEAFF. The chain carries TRBV5-1 and TRBJ1-1; TRBD1 is a possible D gene (5 bases). V gave up 2 bases and J gave up 3 bases, with 11 bases separating them. Germline-derived CDR1 and CDR2 are SGHRS and YFSETQ. CDR3 size: 14 residues.

The chain recombines TRBV13 with TRBJ2-5, with 9 nucleotides matching TRBD1. The CDR3 contains 13 residues. J was trimmed by 4 bases and V by 10 bases; bases with no gene match: 7. Germline CDR1 and CDR2: PRHDT and FYEKMQ (reference sequence). DNA of the CDR3: TGTGCCACCCGGGACAGGGTTGGAGAGACCCAGTACTTC. Its protein product is CATRDRVGETQYF.

This chain joins TRBV4-2 and TRBJ2-7; 9 bases map to TRBD1. This CDR3 contains 18 residues. V shed 0 bases and J 1 base; nucleotides not matched to a gene: 10. Germline V gene lookup returns CDR1 LGHNA and CDR2 YNFKEQ. This CDR3 is CASSQDLPGQGLSYEQYF. CDR3 bases: TGTGCCAGCAGCCAAGATCTGCCGGGACAGGGCCTTTCCTACGAGCAGTACTTC.

The genes are TRBV15 and TRBJ2-3; D remains ambiguous. V dropped 5 bases and J dropped 0 bases, with 3 bases sitting between them. The CDR3 is made up of 12 amino acids. Germline CDR1 LNHNV, CDR2 YYDKDF (reference sequence). CDR3 nucleotide sequence: TGTGCCACCAGCTATAGCACAGATACGCAGTATTTT. This encodes CATSYSTDTQYF.

The rearrangement links TRBV19 to TRBJ2-3; D may be TRBD1 (5 bases). CDR1 LNHDA and CDR2 SQIVND come from the germline V gene (reference sequence). V was trimmed by 6 bases and J by 5 bases, leaving 21 bases between them. The CDR3 consists of 16 residues. In DNA form, the CDR3 reads TGTGCCAGTAGATCCGGACACCTCCTACAGCTAGATACGCAGTATTTT. Translating gives CASRSGHLLQLDTQYF.

The chain has TRBV5-5 and TRBJ2-1; D remains ambiguous. This CDR3 contains 14 residues. V was pared by 0 bases and J by 4 bases, with 8 bases between. The germline gives CDR1 SGHKS, CDR2 YYEKEE (reference sequence). CDR3 in DNA: TGTGCCAGCAGCTTGGGACTGGAGTACAATGAGCAGTTCTTC. Protein: CASSLGLEYNEQFF.